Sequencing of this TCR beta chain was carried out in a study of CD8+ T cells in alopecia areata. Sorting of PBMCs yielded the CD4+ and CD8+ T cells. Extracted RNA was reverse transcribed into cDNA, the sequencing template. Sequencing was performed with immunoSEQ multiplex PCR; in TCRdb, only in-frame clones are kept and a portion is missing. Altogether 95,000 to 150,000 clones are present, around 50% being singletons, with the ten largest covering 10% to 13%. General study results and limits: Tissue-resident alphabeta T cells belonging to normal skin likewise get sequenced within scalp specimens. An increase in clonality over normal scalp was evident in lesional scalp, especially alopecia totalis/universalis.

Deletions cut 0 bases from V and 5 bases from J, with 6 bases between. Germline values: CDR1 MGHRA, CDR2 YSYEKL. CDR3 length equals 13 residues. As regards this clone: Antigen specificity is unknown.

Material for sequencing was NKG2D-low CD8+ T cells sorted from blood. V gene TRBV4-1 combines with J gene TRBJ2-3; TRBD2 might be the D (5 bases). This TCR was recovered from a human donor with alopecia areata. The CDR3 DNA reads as TGCGCCAGCAGCCAAGATGGGAGAGATACGCAGTATTTT. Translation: CASSQDGRDTQYF.